These 5 T cell receptor beta chains originate from one sample sequenced in a study of identical twins. One entry per CDR3 protein results from TCRdb running MiXCR on the 5' RACE reads. The sample carries hundreds of thousands of distinct CDR3 sequences, 7.5% to 9.5% recorded once. This sample was also put to use in a study of yellow fever vaccine responses in identical twins.

The sequenced sample was CD8+ T cells sorted from blood. Receptors originate from a woman younger than 30 in good health.

This clonotype has ten or more counts. This chain joins TRBV10-3 and TRBJ1-6; the match to TRBD1 covers 7 bases. Germline CDR1 is ENHRY and CDR2 is SYGVKD. V lost 2 bases and J lost 8; bases outside the gene matches: 6. The CDR3 runs to 15 residues. CDR3 loop: CAISEEQGLHSPLHF. CDR3 nucleotides: TGTGCCATCAGTGAGGAACAGGGGCTTCATTCACCCCTCCACTTT.

This clonotype showed up just a few times. The rearrangement joins TRBV3-1 to TRBJ2-1; no reliable D call. V shed 1 base and J shed 4 bases, with 8 bases lying between them. Per the germline V gene, CDR1 is LGHDT and CDR2 is YNNKEL (reference sequence). The length of the CDR3 is 14 residues. The CDR3, as DNA: TGTGCCAGCAGCCAAGCAGTGGGATACAATGAGCAGTTCTTC. Translation: CASSQAVGYNEQFF.

The chain couples TRBV12-3 or TRBV12-4 to TRBJ2-1; D might be TRBD1 (6 bases). With 7 bases removed from V and 10 bases from J, the gap between germline ends came to 14 bases. The length of the CDR3 is 12 residues. The CDR3 nucleotides read TGTGCCAGCACCTACAGGGCTGACGAGCAGTTCTTC. Protein product: CASTYRADEQFF.

There are many counts of this clonotype. The chain uses TRBV28 and TRBJ2-5, with 10 bases aligning to TRBD2. Germline-derived CDR1 and CDR2 are MDHEN and SYDVKM. J gave up 5 bases and V 7 bases, and 13 bases lay outside the gene matches. This CDR3 contains 16 residues. CDR3 nucleotide sequence: TGTGCCAGCACCAAAGGGCTAGCGGGAGATGTGGAGACCCAGTACTTC. Amino acid sequence: CASTKGLAGDVETQYF.

This clonotype was seen only a few times. The chain is built from TRBV11-2 and TRBJ2-1, with D unclear. The CDR3 contains 12 residues. Germline V gives CDR1 SGHAT, CDR2 FQNNGV. Between the trimmed V and J ends, which lost 7 bases and 4 bases, there was a span of 8 bases. The DNA for the CDR3 is TGTGCCAGCACGATTCTGTACAATGAGCAGTTCTTC. The encoded protein is CASTILYNEQFF.